Shown below are 27 T cell receptor beta chains from a single sample sequenced in a study of T-cell reconstitution after alpha-beta-depleted transplantation in children. Preparation of the TCRbeta library used unique molecular identifiers. One entry per CDR3 protein results from TCRdb running MiXCR on the PCR reads. The sample lists 500,000 to 600,000 distinct CDR3 sequences; about a quarter were seen once. Sample: PBMCs, taken before TCRalphabeta/CD19-depleted stem cell transplant. The receptors were gathered from a boy in the first two years of life with Wiskott-Aldrich syndrome, due to receive a stem cell transplant.

This rearrangement joins TRBV5-1 to TRBJ1-6; the D gene is possibly TRBD1 (5 bases). This CDR3 region has 15 residues. V was cut by 2 bases and J by 10 bases, with 16 bases left in between. Germline CDR1 is SGHRS and CDR2 is YFSETQ. The CDR3 sequence is CASSFLPTVESPLHF. The CDR3 nucleotides read TGCGCCAGCAGCTTCCTACCGACAGTAGAATCACCCCTCCACTTT.

The V gene is TRBV20-1, the J gene TRBJ2-1; 10 bases match TRBD2. After removal of 0 bases from V and 8 bases from J, the junction contained 10 bases not matched to a gene. The CDR3 is made up of 16 amino acids. Germline loops: CDR1 DFQATT, CDR2 SNEGSKA (reference sequence). DNA of the CDR3: TGCAGTGCTAGAGACCCGGCTAGCGGGAGAGCCGATGAGCAGTTCTTC. Protein: CSARDPASGRADEQFF.

The genes are TRBV21-1 and TRBJ2-5; the table's D gene call, TRBD2, was not cross checked with the DNA. TRBV21-1 is reported as a pseudogene. The CDR3 covers 14 residues. The CDR3 bases are TGTGCCAGCAGCCTACTAGTGAATGAAGAGACCCAGTACTTC. It is translated as CASSLLVNEETQYF.

This chain joins TRBV5-1 and TRBJ2-1; D remains ambiguous. Germline CDR1 reads SGHRS; CDR2 reads YFSETQ. Trimming removed 2 bases from V and 7 bases from J, with 16 bases in between. The CDR3 contains 15 residues. CDR3 residues: CASSFGSPLLNEQFF. CDR3 DNA sequence: TGCGCCAGCAGCTTCGGTAGCCCCTTACTGAATGAGCAGTTCTTC.

The chain uses TRBV20-1 and TRBJ2-1; D is undetermined. The CDR3 is 12 amino acids. Germline CDR1 reads DFQATT; CDR2 reads SNEGSKA (reference sequence). Trimming pared 6 bases from V and 3 bases from J, leaving 9 bases between. This CDR3 reads CSASERYNEQFF. The CDR3 bases are TGCAGTGCGAGCGAGCGCTACAATGAGCAGTTCTTC.

The chain is built from TRBV10-1 and TRBJ2-5; D ambiguous. V was trimmed by 8 bases and J by 5 bases, leaving 12 bases between them. This CDR3 contains 12 residues. The germline gives CDR1 WNHNN, CDR2 SYGVQD (reference sequence). CDR3 DNA: TGCGCCAGCTTCCCATCATCGGAGACCCAGTACTTC. It is translated as CASFPSSETQYF.

This clonotype occurred a few times. V is TRBV27 and J is TRBJ2-3; 11 nucleotides match TRBD2. Germline V gene lookup returns CDR1 MNHEY and CDR2 SMNVEV (reference sequence). The CDR3 is 14 residues long. J gave up 5 bases and V 6 bases, and 4 bases lay outside the gene matches. The CDR3 here is CASRLAGDLDTQYF. DNA of the CDR3: TGTGCCAGCAGACTAGCGGGAGACCTAGATACGCAGTATTTT.

This clonotype was seen a few times. This rearrangement joins TRBV10-3 to TRBJ2-1; TRBD2 agrees at 9 bases. The CDR3 spans 17 residues. V was pared by 0 bases and J by 8 bases, with 11 bases of the junction left unmatched. The germline gives CDR1 ENHRY, CDR2 SYGVKD. The CDR3 bases are TGTGCCATCAGTGAGTCGTTGACTAGCGGAGGGGAGGATGAGCAGTTCTTC. The encoded protein is CAISESLTSGGEDEQFF.

This clonotype was observed many times. The rearrangement uses TRBV28 and TRBJ1-2; D uncertain. Germline values: CDR1 MDHEN, CDR2 SYDVKM. V lost 2 bases and J lost 2, with 6 bases in between. CDR3 length: 13 residues. CDR3: CASSLDLNYGYTF. In DNA form, the CDR3 reads TGTGCCAGCAGTTTAGATCTGAACTATGGCTACACCTTC.

This rearrangement joins TRBV4-1 to TRBJ2-1, with 11 nucleotides matching TRBD2. V trimming: 2 bases; J trimming: 4 bases; junction bases outside the gene matches: 4. The CDR3 consists of 16 residues. Germline V lookup: CDR1 MGHRA, CDR2 YSYEKL. CDR3 amino acids: CASSQTSGSGYNEQFF. The CDR3 bases are TGCGCCAGCAGCCAAACTAGCGGGAGTGGTTACAATGAGCAGTTCTTC.

J is TRBJ2-4 and V is TRBV9, with 9 bases matching TRBD1. The J segment lost 5 bases and the V segment lost 1 base, leaving 1 base of the junction unmatched. CDR3 length: 14 amino acids. Germline lookup yields CDR1 SGDLS and CDR2 YYNGEE. The CDR3, as DNA: TGTGCCAGCAGCGTAAGGACAGGGGAAAACATTCAGTACTTC. It specifies CASSVRTGENIQYF.

This clonotype was counted only a few times. The chain joins TRBV7-3 to TRBJ2-1; D tentatively fits TRBD1 or TRBD2 (5 bases each). The length of the CDR3 is 16 residues. Trimming shortened V by 6 bases and J by 1 base, and 16 bases separated the two germline ends. Germline CDR1 and CDR2: SGHTA and FQGTGA. As DNA, the CDR3 is TGTGCCAGCAGTGTCGGGGCGGTTGCGTCCTACAATGAGCAGTTCTTC. Translating it yields CASSVGAVASYNEQFF.

V usage is TRBV27 and J usage is TRBJ2-7; D might be TRBD2 (7 bases). There are 15 residues in the CDR3. Trimming stripped 6 bases from V and 7 bases from J, with 22 bases between. Germline CDR1 reads MNHEY; CDR2 reads SMNVEV (reference sequence). For the CDR3, the DNA is TGTGCCAGCAGGGGGGGGACACACCCCTCGGGGGAGCAGTACTTC. This codes for CASRGGTHPSGEQYF.

This clonotype was found a few times. The genes are TRBV4-1 and TRBJ2-1, with 9 nucleotides matching TRBD2. Unmatched junction bases numbered 4, after V lost 1 base and J lost 0 bases. Germline CDR1 MGHRA, CDR2 YSYEKL. This CDR3 contains 17 residues. The CDR3 loop reads CASSQVLAGFSYNEQFF. CDR3 nucleotide sequence: TGCGCCAGCAGCCAAGTACTAGCGGGTTTCTCCTACAATGAGCAGTTCTTC.

V is TRBV20-1 and J is TRBJ2-2; no clear D gene. The CDR3 contains 13 residues. Germline V gives CDR1 DFQATT, CDR2 SNEGSKA (reference sequence). Trimming left V 3 bases short and J 1 base short, with 6 bases between. Written as DNA, the CDR3 is TGCAGTGCTAGTAAGCTGAACACCGGGGAGCTGTTTTTT. Its translation: CSASKLNTGELFF.

This clonotype was seen more than once but under ten times. The chain recombines TRBV2 with TRBJ2-2, with a tentative D call TRBD2 (5 bases). The CDR3 contains 14 residues. From germline, CDR1 is SNHLY and CDR2 FYNNEI. Trimming took off 9 bases at V and 3 bases at J, with 14 bases between the two ends. The CDR3 is CASSEIRDTGELFF. The CDR3 DNA reads TGTGCCAGTAGCGAAATTCGGGACACCGGGGAGCTGTTTTTT.

The gene calls are TRBV7-9 and TRBJ1-1; 10 nucleotides match TRBD1. After removal of 4 bases from V and 3 bases from J, the junction contained 11 bases not matched to a gene. Germline-derived CDR1 and CDR2 are SEHNR and FQNEAQ (reference sequence). The CDR3 has 17 residues. The CDR3 coding sequence is TGTGCCAGCAGCTCACTGGGACAGGGGTCGGGAGACACTGAAGCTTTCTTT. Its translation is CASSSLGQGSGDTEAFF.

This clonotype was counted only a few times. The chain links TRBV6-1 to TRBJ2-3; TRBD2 matches 7 bases. J lost 3 bases, V lost 5 bases, and 8 bases had no gene match. CDR3 length equals 15 residues. The germline gives CDR1 MNHNS, CDR2 SASEGT. The CDR3 region is CASSRGEGRTDTQYF. CDR3 nucleotides: TGTGCCAGCAGTCGGGGGGAAGGTAGGACAGATACGCAGTATTTT.

The rearrangement uses TRBV29-1 and TRBJ2-5, with TRBD2 matching over 8 bases. The CDR3 extends over 15 amino acids. Germline trimming cut 7 bases from V and 4 bases from J; bases unmatched to any gene: 14. Germline assignment: CDR1 SQVTM and CDR2 ANQGSEA. The CDR3 loop reads CSAVTGGGLRETQYF. The CDR3 DNA follows: TGCAGCGCTGTCACCGGGGGGGGACTCCGAGAGACCCAGTACTTC.

The chain carries TRBV29-1 and TRBJ1-5; maybe TRBD1 (6 bases). The length of the CDR3 is 12 residues. Deletions cut 6 bases from V and 11 bases from J, with 17 bases between. Germline-derived CDR1 and CDR2 are SQVTM and ANQGSEA. The CDR3 protein is CSVSTGAGSQHF. The CDR3 region has the DNA TGCAGCGTCTCTACGGGGGCAGGGTCCCAGCATTTT. Variable domain in full (rest from reference TRBV29-1 and TRBJ1-5): SAVISQKPSRDICQRGTSLTIQCQVDSQVTMMFWYRQQPGQSLTLIATANQGSEATYESGFVIDKFPISRPNLTFSTLTVSNMSPEDSSIYLCSVSTGAGSQHFGDGTRLSIL.

This chain joins TRBV28 and TRBJ2-5; 8 bases line up with TRBD1. Per the germline V gene, CDR1 is MDHEN and CDR2 is SYDVKM. The CDR3 runs to 14 residues. V shed 6 bases, J shed 5 bases, and the junction held 8 bases outside the gene matches. The CDR3 sequence: CASSRTGSAETQYF. CDR3 bases: TGTGCCAGCAGCAGGACAGGGAGTGCGGAGACCCAGTACTTC. The full variable domain, completed using reference TRBV28 and TRBJ2-5, is DVKVTQSSRYLVKRTGEKVFLECVQDMDHENMFWYRQDPGLGLRLIYFSYDVKMKEKGDIPEGYSVSREKKERFSLILESASTNQTSMYLCASSRTGSAETQYFGPGTRLLVL.

This clonotype occurred a few times. CDR3 nucleotides: TGTGCCAGCAGCCACCTAGGACGGGTCGAGCAGTACTTC. The encoded protein is CASSHLGRVEQYF. The chain joins TRBV4-2 to TRBJ2-7, with unresolved D. CDR1 and CDR2 from the germline V gene are LGHNA and YNFKEQ. The V gene lost 3 bases and the J gene lost 6 bases, with 12 bases spanning the gap. There are 13 residues in the CDR3.

There are a few counts of this clonotype. This chain uses TRBV29-1 with TRBJ2-1; D gene ambiguous. CDR3 length equals 11 residues. The ends were cut back, 3 bases at V and 7 bases at J, with 7 bases in the middle. Germline loops: CDR1 SQVTM, CDR2 ANQGSEA. CDR3: CSVDRTNEQFF. The CDR3 DNA reads TGCAGCGTTGATCGTACGAATGAGCAGTTCTTC.

In the case of this clonotype: Since a much larger clone is just one base distant, this may be a read error. J is TRBJ2-1 and V is TRBV20-1; no firm D call. The germline V gene encodes CDR1 DFQATT and CDR2 SNEGSKA (reference sequence). CDR3 length equals 11 residues. V lost 0 bases and J 5 bases, leaving 2 bases between the germline ends. The CDR3 sequence is CSARDHNEQFF. The CDR3 nucleotides read TGCAGTGCTAGAGACCACAATGAGCAGTTCTTC.

The chain carries TRBV21-1 and TRBJ2-1; the D segment call TRBD1 is taken from the table without a DNA check. TRBV21-1 is reported as a pseudogene. This CDR3 is 15 amino acids long. The CDR3 DNA follows: TGTGCCAGCAGCAAAGCTGGACAGAGCTACAATGAGCAGTTCTTC. Translation gives CASSKAGQSYNEQFF.

The table lists this clonotype with a few counts. This chain connects TRBV5-1 to TRBJ2-1, with 9 nucleotides matching TRBD2. This CDR3 contains 17 residues. The germline V gene has CDR1 SGHRS and CDR2 YFSETQ. The J segment lost 0 bases and the V segment lost 2 bases, leaving 6 bases of the junction unmatched. Here the CDR3 DNA reads TGCGCCAGCAGCTTTAGTGGTAGCGGGAGCTCCTACAATGAGCAGTTCTTC. Residues: CASSFSGSGSSYNEQFF.

The chain combines TRBV12-3 or TRBV12-4 with TRBJ1-6; D possibly corresponds to TRBD1 (5 bases). There are 15 residues in the CDR3. V lost 8 bases and J 10 bases, leaving 21 bases between the germline ends. CDR3 nucleotide sequence: TGTGCCAGCGGAAGCAGGGTGAGGATTGGCTCACCCCTCCACTTT. Its protein product is CASGSRVRIGSPLHF.